A selection of T cell receptor beta chains follows, all from one sample in a study of cytomegalovirus exposure and HLA in healthy donors. Method: immunoSEQ multiplex PCR; TCRdb's copy keeps in-frame clones and lacks some. Found here are 150,000 to 200,000 clones, 70% to 85% of them singletons; the top ten hold roughly 5%. The sample consisted of PBMCs. Receptor source: a young man in good health and CMV-seronegative. Each CDR3 is given with its conserved first and last residue. Each record gives: D gene, clone size, J gene, V gene, CDR3 DNA, CDR3 protein. The D gene is left open where the match is weak. Clone size is shown for a subset of rows, as once, few, many or a class of expanded clone.

TRBD2 . TRBJ2-7 TRBV27 TGTGCCAGCAGTTCCGGGGGTAGCGGGAGCCCCGAGCAGTACTTC CASSSGGSGSPEQYF
. . TRBJ2-7 TRBV15 TGTGCCACCAGCAGAGCGTCGGATATAGGGGTCGAGCAGTACTTC CATSRASDIGVEQYF
TRBD1 . TRBJ2-5 TRBV7-2 TGTGCCAGCAGCTCCACACGGTGGACAGGGGAGACCCAGTACTTC CASSSTRWTGETQYF
. once TRBJ2-7 TRBV28 TGTGCCAGCAGTCAACGCCGGGACAATAACTACGAGCAGTACTTC CASSQRRDNNYEQYF
. . TRBJ2-6 TRBV5-1 TGCGCCAGCAGCTTGGCCAGGGGGGTCTCTGGGGCCAACGTCCTGACTTTC CASSLARGVSGANVLTF
. few TRBJ2-6 TRBV4-1 TGCGCCAGCAGCCAAAAACCTCAGGGAAGTGGGGCCAACGTCCTGACTTTC CASSQKPQGSGANVLTF
. . TRBJ2-5 TRBV10-3 TGTGCCGTATCTCCCCAACAGGTTCCTGGGGAGACCCAGTACTTC CAVSPQQVPGETQYF
TRBD2 . TRBJ2-3 TRBV7-2 TGTGCCAGCAGCTTTAGCGGGAGGGTTGCAGATACGCAGTATTTT CASSFSGRVADTQYF
TRBD2 . TRBJ2-2 TRBV9 TGTGCCAGCAGCGTCCGTATCCGAGCGGGAGGCGAGAACACCGGGGAGCTGTTTTTT CASSVRIRAGGENTGELFF
TRBD2 . TRBJ2-1 TRBV6-6 TGTGCCAGCAGGAATAGCGGGCGGAGCTCCTACAATGAGCAGTTCTTC CASRNSGRSSYNEQFF
TRBD2 . TRBJ2-7 TRBV6-5 TGTGCCAGCAAACTAGCGGGCCCGTACGAGCAGTACTTC CASKLAGPYEQYF
. . TRBJ2-7 TRBV11-3 TGTGCCAGCAGCTTAGCCGTCAGGGGCGAGCAGTACTTC CASSLAVRGEQYF
. . TRBJ2-6 TRBV9 TGTGCCAGCAGCGTCCAGGGGGGAATTGTGGCCAACGTCCTGACTTTC CASSVQGGIVANVLTF
TRBD1 . TRBJ2-7 TRBV27 TGTGCCAGCAGTTTATTACAGGGGACAGGGTCTTACGAGCAGTACTTC CASSLLQGTGSYEQYF
. few TRBJ2-1 TRBV5-6 TGTGCCAGCAGCTTTTACGGGACAAGCAAGAAGCAGTTCTTC CASSFYGTSKKQFF
. . TRBJ2-1 TRBV5-1 TGCGCCAGCAGTAGCGCGGTCGGTACCCTAGAGCAGTTCTTC CASSSAVGTLEQFF
. once TRBJ2-3 TRBV7-6 TGTGCCAGCAGCTTAGGGGGCGGGGGCCCGACAGATACGCAGTATTTT CASSLGGGGPTDTQYF
. . TRBJ2-7 TRBV15 TGTGCCACCAGCAGAGGCGGGACCGAGGATTCCTACGAGCAGTACTTC CATSRGGTEDSYEQYF
. many TRBJ2-7 TRBV4-1 TGCGCCAGCAGCTTCTCTCACGAGTCCTACGAGCAGTACTTC CASSFSHESYEQYF
. . TRBJ2-5 TRBV11-3 TGTGCCAGCAGCCGCGCCTCCCCTGTCCTAGCCCAGTACTTC CASSRASPVLAQYF
TRBD2 . TRBJ2-3 TRBV28 TGTGCCACCTACCAAAGGTTGCTAGCGGGAGTGGCTCACACAGATACGCAGTATTTT CATYQRLLAGVAHTDTQYF
. few TRBJ1-1 TRBV19 TGTGCCAGTAGTCTTACAGGGATTGAAGCTTTCTTT CASSLTGIEAFF
TRBD1 . TRBJ2-7 TRBV5-8 TGTGCCAGCAGCTCCCCGACAGGGAGCTCCTACGAGCAGTACTTC CASSSPTGSSYEQYF
. . TRBJ1-3 TRBV28 TGTGCCAGCAGGACCGAGGGAGGGGGTGGAAACACCATATATTTT CASRTEGGGGNTIYF
TRBD1 . TRBJ1-1 TRBV7-6 TGTGCCAGCAGCTTAGGTGCAGGGGGAACTGAAGCTTTCTTT CASSLGAGGTEAFF
. . TRBJ1-5 TRBV6-5 TGTGCCAGCAGTGGGCGGGGTGAACAGCCCCAGCATTTT CASSGRGEQPQHF
TRBD2 . TRBJ2-7 TRBV27 TGTGCCAGCAGTCCGGGGGGTCCCAACGAGCAGTACTTC CASSPGGPNEQYF
. once TRBJ2-7 TRBV4-1 TGCGCCAGCAGCCAAGAGTGGCAGGACTTACTTTCCTACGAGCAGTACTTC CASSQEWQDLLSYEQYF
. . TRBJ1-1 TRBV19 TGTGCCAGTAGTATACAGGGAGGTGAGTCTTTCTTT CASSIQGGESFF
. once TRBJ1-1 TRBV20-1 TGCAGTGCTAGGGCGGGGCCTCAAGCTTTCTTT CSARAGPQAFF
TRBD1 . TRBJ1-1 TRBV6-5 TGTGCCAGCAGTTCAAGGGACAGGGCGAACACTGAAGCTTTCTTT CASSSRDRANTEAFF
. many TRBJ1-1 TRBV10-3 TGTGCCATCAGGGCTGACAGGTTTCCTGAAGCTTTCTTT CAIRADRFPEAFF
. . TRBJ2-7 TRBV29-1 TGCAGCGTTGAAGAAGGAGAGCAGACTGCCTGGGAGCAGTACTTC CSVEEGEQTAWEQYF
TRBD2 . TRBJ2-1 TRBV7-2 TGTGCCAGCAGCTTCCCGGGACTAGATACCTACAATGAGCAGTTCTTC CASSFPGLDTYNEQFF
. . TRBJ1-5 TRBV6-1 TGTGCCAGCATGGGCAGAGCAGTTGTGCAGCCCCAGCATTTT CASMGRAVVQPQHF
TRBD1 few TRBJ2-7 TRBV2 TGTGCCAGCGGGACAGCGATTTCCTACGAGCAGTACTTC CASGTAISYEQYF